The source of this TCR beta chain is a study of blood T cell repertoires in COVID-19 (dated by TCRdb to 2018 to 2020). Some background on the complete study: Collaborator samples came from the United States, Italy and Spain and covered acute and convalescent phases of COVID-19. Samples were obtained from the ongoing ImmuneRACE study (first 160 participants) and from 1,254 subjects provided by 6 global collaborators. Nearly every sample came with metadata listing a de-identified subject ID, COVID-19 status, age in years and sex. The dataset comprised deeply sampled blood TCRbeta repertoires from subjects exposed to, actively infected with, or recovered from COVID-19. The material from the prospective study consisted of cDNA or gDNA derived from T cells, B-cell-depleted T cells, or PBMCs. The repertoires were made available in a free public database intended to serve as a resource for research on the immune response to SARS-CoV-2. HLA class I and class II types, where available, came from metadata supplied by the sample provider rather than from assay-based typing. On the study overall, not on this receptor specifically: The amount of clinical and demographic metadata varied by source and participant and was provided uncurated.

Concerning this clone: Its antigen is unknown. Base qualities are not at hand, and no much larger clone is one base apart.

The germline V gene encodes CDR1 SGHNT and CDR2 YYREEE (reference sequence). The V end gives up 3 bases and the J end 5 bases, leaving 10 bases in the junction not matched to a gene. The cysteine opens and the phenylalanine closes a CDR3 of 16 amino acids. The retained sequence is limited to the CDR3, 48 bases, with the frame set at the first base. The immunoSEQ Assay, a bias-controlled multiplex PCR, was used to amplify TCRbeta CDR3 regions from genomic DNA. For the original study's pipeline: Within the assay, amplification of reference gene primers was used to estimate how many nucleated cells each sample contained. To quantify the absolute abundance of each unique TCRbeta CDR3 rearrangement, sequence reads were collapsed and filtered. For each sample, productive Simpson clonality was calculated as the square root of Simpson's diversity index over productive rearrangements. As stored in TCRdb, this immuneACCESS dataset retains in-frame rearrangements with V and J assigned. A fraction of the clones does not appear; measured against another copy, unresolved V genes explain less than half of the discrepancy, and the remainder lacks a known reason. D and trimming were read from the DNA, whereas the V and J calls and clone size are those reported in that table. The sample yields about 95,000 clones; 80% to 95% were counted once. 3.9% of the sample goes to the ten largest clones.

Whole blood was collected in K2EDTA tubes by collaborating institutions according to the institutions' own protocols. Collaborator samples were shipped for TCRbeta analysis as frozen whole blood, isolated PBMCs, or DNA extracted from either sample type. This receptor was identified in a woman in her forties or fifties in a cohort sampled during active COVID-19. The chain employs TRBV5-4 and TRBJ2-3, with 9 middle bases fitting TRBD2. The sample comprised peripheral blood. The nucleotide sequence reads TGTGCCAGCAGCTCCCCGACTAGCGGAAACGTAGATACGCAGTATTTT. This is translated as CASSSPTSGNVDTQYF.